These 10 T cell receptor beta chains were all obtained from the same sample, sequenced in a study of T cell changes during pregnancy in multiple sclerosis. This table comes from immunoSEQ multiplex PCR, and its TCRdb copy is limited to in-frame clones, with some not included. The sample lists 66,000 or so clones, 70% to 90% occurring once. This specimen was peripheral blood, taken in the first trimester of pregnancy. These receptors all stem from a female donor in good health, enrolled as a control in a pregnancy study.

The table lists this clone with a count of one. This chain links TRBV7-8 with TRBJ2-1; TRBD2 agrees at 10 bases. Germline V lookup: CDR1 SGHVS, CDR2 FQNEAQ. After removal of 5 bases from V and 5 bases from J, the junction contained 6 bases not matched to a gene. This CDR3 region has 15 residues. Here the CDR3 DNA reads TGTGCCAGCAGCACCCAGCGGGGGGGAAACAATGAGCAGTTCTTC. Translating it yields CASSTQRGGNNEQFF.

The rearrangement joins TRBV11-2 to TRBJ2-1; D gene ambiguous. The germline CDR1 and CDR2 sequences are SGHAT and FQNNGV. The germline V and J ends were trimmed by 1 base and 9 bases, with 4 bases remaining between them. The CDR3 sequence is 11 residues long. The CDR3 spells CASSLAGEQFF. The CDR3 DNA reads TGTGCCAGCAGCTTAGCAGGTGAGCAGTTCTTC.

The chain has TRBV7-9 and TRBJ1-1, with TRBD1 identical over 10 bases. CDR3 length: 15 residues. Germline lookup yields CDR1 SEHNR and CDR2 FQNEAQ (reference sequence). The J segment lost 4 bases and the V segment lost 4 bases, leaving 6 bases of the junction unmatched. Written as DNA, the CDR3 is TGTGCCAGCAGCTCGACAGGGGGCGGGTTCACTGAAGCTTTCTTT. The encoded protein is CASSSTGGGFTEAFF.

This chain uses TRBV27 with TRBJ1-5, with 7 bases lining up with TRBD1. Trimming at V came to 10 bases and at J to 3 bases, leaving 6 bases not matched to a gene. Germline V lookup: CDR1 MNHEY, CDR2 SMNVEV (reference sequence). This CDR3 has 13 amino acids. The CDR3 DNA reads as TGTGCCATAGCAGGGGGACCCAATCAGCCCCAGCATTTT. Translated, it gives CAIAGGPNQPQHF.

The chain employs TRBV9 and TRBJ1-1; 7 nucleotides line up with TRBD1. The CDR3 spans 15 residues. Per germline, CDR1 SGDLS and CDR2 YYNGEE. With V trimmed by 4 bases and J by 0 bases, 6 bases remained unmatched. CDR3 sequence (DNA): TGTGCCAGCAGCCCCCTGGACAGGTTGAACACTGAAGCTTTCTTT. It encodes CASSPLDRLNTEAFF.

In DNA form, the CDR3 reads TGTGCCAGCAGCCAGGGACTAGCGGGGGACGGTAGCACAGATACGCAGTATTTT. This codes for CASSQGLAGDGSTDTQYF. The rearrangement joins TRBV7-3 to TRBJ2-3, with 14 bases fitting TRBD2. Germline values: CDR1 SGHTA, CDR2 FQGTGA. The CDR3 runs to 18 residues. V trimming: 5 bases; J trimming: 0 bases; junction bases outside the gene matches: 7.

The chain is built from TRBV5-1 and TRBJ2-2; 7 bases match TRBD2. In germline, CDR1 is SGHRS, CDR2 YFSETQ. CDR3 length: 15 amino acids. Losses at the gene ends were 4 bases for V and 1 base for J; bases not matched to a gene: 4. This CDR3 reads CASSVSGLNTGELFF. DNA of the CDR3: TGCGCCAGCAGCGTTAGCGGGTTGAACACCGGGGAGCTGTTTTTT.

In DNA form, the CDR3 reads TGTGCCAGCAGCTTAGATCCAGGCAACTATGGCTACACCTTC. It is translated as CASSLDPGNYGYTF. V and J are TRBV7-8 and TRBJ1-2; the D is unclear. The V gene's germline CDR1 is SGHVS and CDR2 FQNEAQ. V was trimmed by 1 base and J by 2 bases, leaving 8 bases between them. The CDR3 sequence is 14 residues long.

V and J are TRBV9 and TRBJ2-1; TRBD2 agrees at 15 bases. Unmatched junction bases numbered 8, after V lost 0 bases and J lost 7 bases. This CDR3 contains 18 residues. Germline CDR1 reads SGDLS; CDR2 reads YYNGEE. CDR3 protein: CASSVAPGLAGGLNEQFF. The CDR3 nucleotides are TGTGCCAGCAGCGTAGCCCCAGGACTAGCGGGGGGGCTAAATGAGCAGTTCTTC.

V usage is TRBV7-2 and J usage is TRBJ1-2; possible D gene TRBD1, 6 bases. Trimming removed 0 bases from V and 8 bases from J, with 13 bases in between. Germline CDR1 is SGHTA and CDR2 is FQGNSA. The CDR3 is 14 residues long. CDR3 DNA sequence: TGTGCCAGCAGCTTAGCACAGGGCCAGGTCGGCTACACCTTC. Translation gives CASSLAQGQVGYTF.